These T cell receptor beta chains were read from a single sample in a study of early T cells in non-severe SARS-CoV-2 infection. MiXCR was run by TCRdb on the 5' RACE reads, yielding one entry per CDR3 protein. Of 30,000 or so distinct CDR3 sequences listed, around 7% are singletons. The sequenced sample consisted of whole blood. The receptors originated from an adult who was a healthcare worker with PCR-confirmed SARS-CoV-2 infection or an uninfected control (not recorded which). CDR3s include the opening cysteine and the closing phenylalanine or tryptophan. D genes are given only for firm matches. Where a row states a size, it is once, few, many or the class of an expanded clone; other rows omit it.

d_gene	v_gene	j_gene	abundance	CDR3aa	CDR3nt
TRBD2	TRBV5-1	TRBJ2-5	NA	CASSPGTSEETQYF	TGCGCCAGCAGTCCCGGGACTAGCGAGGAGACCCAGTACTTC
NA	TRBV29-1	TRBJ2-1	many	CSVEDPEGWSYNEQFF	TGCAGCGTTGAAGATCCTGAGGGGTGGTCCTACAATGAGCAGTTCTTC
NA	TRBV6-2/TRBV6-3	TRBJ2-6	NA	CASSYEGGANVLTF	TGTGCCAGCAGTTATGAAGGAGGGGCCAACGTCCTGACTTTC
NA	TRBV7-9	TRBJ2-7	many	CASSRMEEQYF	TGTGCCAGCAGTCGTATGGAGGAGCAGTACTTC
NA	TRBV20-1	TRBJ1-5	many	CSVRRSGGGKQPQHF	TGCAGTGTACGACGGTCGGGGGGAGGAAAACAGCCCCAGCATTTT
NA	TRBV20-1	TRBJ2-2	many	CSARDGSLVGELFF	TGCAGTGCTAGAGACGGCTCGCTCGTAGGGGAGCTGTTTTTT
TRBD2	TRBV11-2	TRBJ2-3	NA	CASSLDRLAGFTDTQYF	TGTGCCAGCAGCTTAGATCGACTAGCGGGATTCACAGATACGCAGTATTTT
TRBD1	TRBV19	TRBJ2-6	NA	CASSIDVGTGGFGANVLTF	TGTGCCAGTAGTATAGACGTTGGGACAGGGGGCTTTGGGGCCAACGTCCTGACTTTC
NA	TRBV28	TRBJ2-1	few	CASSSAEEHLRGEQFF	TGTGCCAGCAGTTCCGCCGAGGAACACCTCAGGGGTGAGCAGTTCTTC
TRBD2	TRBV20-1	TRBJ2-7	many	CSARDLAGGGNEQYF	TGCAGTGCTAGAGATCTAGCGGGGGGCGGGAACGAGCAGTACTTC
NA	TRBV9	TRBJ2-1	NA	CASQTKDLAIDEQFF	TGTGCCAGCCAGACCAAGGACCTAGCAATCGATGAGCAGTTCTTC
NA	TRBV11-1	TRBJ2-3	few	CASSLDGRGNTQYF	TGTGCCAGCAGCTTAGACGGAAGGGGAAATACGCAGTATTTT
NA	TRBV7-9	TRBJ1-1	few	CASSGGPVSGTEAFF	TGTGCCAGCTCCGGGGGGCCGGTATCGGGAACTGAAGCTTTCTTT
TRBD2	TRBV6-5	TRBJ2-1	NA	CASSYSFLAGRVDEQFF	TGTGCCAGCAGTTACTCGTTCCTAGCGGGCAGGGTGGATGAGCAGTTCTTC
TRBD1	TRBV4-1	TRBJ2-3	NA	CASSQETTGLVAQYF	TGCGCCAGCAGCCAAGAAACGACAGGGTTGGTTGCGCAGTATTTT
NA	TRBV29-1	TRBJ2-1	NA	CSALVKGNSYNEQFF	TGCAGCGCCCTGGTCAAGGGGAACTCCTACAATGAGCAGTTCTTC
NA	TRBV5-6	TRBJ1-1	few	CASSWGFGQWYGTEAFF	TGTGCCAGCAGCTGGGGATTCGGGCAGTGGTATGGCACTGAAGCTTTCTTT
NA	TRBV3-1	TRBJ2-5	NA	CASFSTGELETQYF	TGTGCCAGCTTCTCGACCGGAGAACTAGAGACCCAGTACTTC
NA	TRBV4-2	TRBJ1-1	many	CASSPYRTDEAFF	TGTGCCAGCAGCCCGTACCGGACGGATGAAGCTTTCTTT
NA	TRBV6-1	TRBJ2-7	many	CATRGGTYEQYF	TGTGCCACCCGGGGAGGTACCTACGAGCAGTACTTC
NA	TRBV5-5	TRBJ2-7	NA	CASNLGQLNYEQYF	TGTGCCAGCAACTTGGGACAACTCAACTACGAGCAGTACTTC
NA	TRBV7-3	TRBJ2-2	few	CASSLGVPNTGELFF	TGTGCCAGCAGCTTAGGGGTTCCTAACACCGGGGAGCTGTTTTTT